This paragraph reports one T cell receptor beta chain. These data originate in a study of CD8+ T cells in alopecia areata. This CDR3 region has 13 residues. The germline V and J ends were trimmed by 4 bases and 0 bases, with 9 bases remaining between them. Germline CDR1 is GTSNPN and CDR2 is SVGIG (reference sequence). cDNA prepared by RNA extraction and subsequent reverse transcription served as the template for sequencing. The repertoire was sequenced with immunoSEQ multiplex PCR; TCRdb's copy has only in-frame clones and lacks some. The profile shows about 150,000 clones, around 54% of them singletons.

V and J are TRBV30 and TRBJ1-1; TRBD1 might be the D (5 bases). The sequence came from a human donor in good health. Specimen: CD4+ T cells sorted from blood. The CDR3 loop is CAWTGRMNTEAFF. For the CDR3, the DNA is TGTGCCTGGACAGGGCGTATGAACACTGAAGCTTTCTTT.